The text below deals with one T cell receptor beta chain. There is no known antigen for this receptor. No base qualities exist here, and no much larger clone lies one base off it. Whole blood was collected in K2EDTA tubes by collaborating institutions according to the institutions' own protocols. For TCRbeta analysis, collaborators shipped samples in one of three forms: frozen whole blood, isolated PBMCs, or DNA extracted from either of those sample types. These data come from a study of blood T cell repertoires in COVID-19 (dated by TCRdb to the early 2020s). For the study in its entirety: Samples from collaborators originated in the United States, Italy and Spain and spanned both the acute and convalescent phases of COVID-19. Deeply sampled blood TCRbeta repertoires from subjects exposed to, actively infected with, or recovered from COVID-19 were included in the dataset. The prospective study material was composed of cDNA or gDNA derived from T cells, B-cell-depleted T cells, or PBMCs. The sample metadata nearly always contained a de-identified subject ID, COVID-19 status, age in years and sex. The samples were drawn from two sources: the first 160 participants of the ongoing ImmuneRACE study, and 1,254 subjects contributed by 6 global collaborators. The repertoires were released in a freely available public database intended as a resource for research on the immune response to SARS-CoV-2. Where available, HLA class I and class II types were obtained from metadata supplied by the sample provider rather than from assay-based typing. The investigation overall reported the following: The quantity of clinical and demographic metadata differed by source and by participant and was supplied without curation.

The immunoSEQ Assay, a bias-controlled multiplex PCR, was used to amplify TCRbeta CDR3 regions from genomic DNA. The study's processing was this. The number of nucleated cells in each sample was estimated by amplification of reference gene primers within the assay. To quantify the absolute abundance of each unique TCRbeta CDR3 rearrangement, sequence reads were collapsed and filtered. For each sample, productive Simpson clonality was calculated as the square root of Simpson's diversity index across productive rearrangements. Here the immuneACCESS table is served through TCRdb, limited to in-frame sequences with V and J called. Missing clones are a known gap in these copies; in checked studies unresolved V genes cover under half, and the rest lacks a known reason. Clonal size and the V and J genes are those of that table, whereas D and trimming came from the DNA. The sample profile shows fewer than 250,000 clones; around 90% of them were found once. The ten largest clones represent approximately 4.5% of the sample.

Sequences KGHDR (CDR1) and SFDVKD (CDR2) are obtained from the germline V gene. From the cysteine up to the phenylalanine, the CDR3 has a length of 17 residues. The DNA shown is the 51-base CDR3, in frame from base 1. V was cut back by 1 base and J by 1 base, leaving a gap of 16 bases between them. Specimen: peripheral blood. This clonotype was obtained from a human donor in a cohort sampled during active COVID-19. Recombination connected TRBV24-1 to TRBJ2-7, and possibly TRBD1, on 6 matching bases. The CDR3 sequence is CATSDFKGTRTSYEQYF. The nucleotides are TGTGCCACCAGTGATTTCAAAGGGACACGAACTTCCTACGAGCAGTACTTC.